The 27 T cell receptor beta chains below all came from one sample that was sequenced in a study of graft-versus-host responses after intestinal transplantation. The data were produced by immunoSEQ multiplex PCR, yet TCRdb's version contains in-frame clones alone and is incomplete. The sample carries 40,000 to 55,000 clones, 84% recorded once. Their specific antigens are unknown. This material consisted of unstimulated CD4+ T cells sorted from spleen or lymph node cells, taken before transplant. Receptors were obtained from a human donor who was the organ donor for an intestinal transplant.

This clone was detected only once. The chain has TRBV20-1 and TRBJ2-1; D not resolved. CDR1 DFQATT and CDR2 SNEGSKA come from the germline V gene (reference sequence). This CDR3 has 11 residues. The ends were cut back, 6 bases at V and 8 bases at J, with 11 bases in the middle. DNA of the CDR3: TGCAGTGCCAAGACGAACGATGAGCAGTTCTTC. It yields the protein CSAKTNDEQFF.

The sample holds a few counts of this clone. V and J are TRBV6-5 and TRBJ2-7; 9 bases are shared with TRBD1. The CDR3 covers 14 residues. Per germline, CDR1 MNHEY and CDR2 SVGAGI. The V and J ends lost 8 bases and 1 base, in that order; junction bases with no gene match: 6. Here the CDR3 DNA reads TGTGCCAGCGCCGGACAGGGGCCATCCTACGAGCAGTACTTC. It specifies CASAGQGPSYEQYF.

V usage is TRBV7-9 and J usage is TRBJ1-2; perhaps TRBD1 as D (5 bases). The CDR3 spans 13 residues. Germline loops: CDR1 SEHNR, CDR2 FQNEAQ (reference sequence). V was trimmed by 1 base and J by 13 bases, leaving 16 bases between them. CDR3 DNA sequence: TGTGCCAGCAGCTTAGAGGCAGGGAGACCCCTCACCTTC. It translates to CASSLEAGRPLTF.

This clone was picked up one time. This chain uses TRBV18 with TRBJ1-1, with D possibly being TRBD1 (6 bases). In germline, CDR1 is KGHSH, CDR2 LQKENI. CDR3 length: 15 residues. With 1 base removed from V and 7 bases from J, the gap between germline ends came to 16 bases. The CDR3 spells CASSPLVPRGVEAFF. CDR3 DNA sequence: TGTGCCAGCTCACCACTCGTTCCCAGGGGTGTTGAAGCTTTCTTT.

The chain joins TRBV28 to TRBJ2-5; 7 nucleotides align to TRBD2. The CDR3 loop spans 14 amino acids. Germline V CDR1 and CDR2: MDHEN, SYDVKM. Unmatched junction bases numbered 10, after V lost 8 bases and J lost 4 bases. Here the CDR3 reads CASYSQGGRETQYF. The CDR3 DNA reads TGTGCCAGCTATTCTCAGGGAGGGAGAGAGACCCAGTACTTC.

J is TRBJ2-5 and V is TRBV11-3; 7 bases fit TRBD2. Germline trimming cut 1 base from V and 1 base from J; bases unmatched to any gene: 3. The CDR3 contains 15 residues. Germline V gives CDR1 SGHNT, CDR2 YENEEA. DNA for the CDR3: TGTGCCAGCAGCTTAGCTCCGGGGGGCCAAGAGACCCAGTACTTC. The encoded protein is CASSLAPGGQETQYF.

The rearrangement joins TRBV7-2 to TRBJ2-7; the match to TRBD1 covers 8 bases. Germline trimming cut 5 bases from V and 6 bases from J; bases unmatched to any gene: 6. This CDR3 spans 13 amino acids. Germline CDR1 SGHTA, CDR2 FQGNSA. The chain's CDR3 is CASSARTGTEQYF. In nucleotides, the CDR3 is TGTGCCAGCAGCGCCCGGACAGGGACCGAGCAGTACTTC.

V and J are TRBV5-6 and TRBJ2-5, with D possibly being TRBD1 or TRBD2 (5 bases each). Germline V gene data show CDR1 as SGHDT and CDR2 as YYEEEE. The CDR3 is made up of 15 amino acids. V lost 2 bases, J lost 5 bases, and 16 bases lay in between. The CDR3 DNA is TGTGCCAGCAGCTTTGGACTCGGGACCGGGGAGACCCAGTACTTC. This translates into CASSFGLGTGETQYF.

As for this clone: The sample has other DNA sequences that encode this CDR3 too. This CDR3 is CASSPPRTGLAGGTSTDTQYF. The CDR3 DNA reads as TGTGCCAGCTCACCGCCTCGCACCGGACTAGCGGGGGGAACTAGCACAGATACGCAGTATTTT. The chain carries TRBV18 and TRBJ2-3, with 14 positions matching TRBD2. The CDR3 sequence is 21 residues long. Germline V gives CDR1 KGHSH, CDR2 LQKENI. Trimming took 3 bases from V and 0 from J; bases not matched to a gene: 14. The complete variable domain, with remaining parts taken from reference TRBV18 and TRBJ2-3, reads NAGVMQNPRHLVRRRGQEARLRCSPMKGHSHVYWYRQLPEEGLKFMVYLQKENIIDESGMPKERFSAEFPKEGPSILRIQQVVRGDSAAYFCASSPPRTGLAGGTSTDTQYFGPGTRLTVL.

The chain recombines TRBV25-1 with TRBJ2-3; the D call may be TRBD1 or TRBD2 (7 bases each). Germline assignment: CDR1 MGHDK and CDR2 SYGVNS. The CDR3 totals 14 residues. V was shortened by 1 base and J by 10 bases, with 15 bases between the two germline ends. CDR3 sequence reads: CASSELQGGLAQYF. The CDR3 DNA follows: TGTGCCAGCAGTGAATTGCAGGGGGGGTTGGCGCAGTATTTT. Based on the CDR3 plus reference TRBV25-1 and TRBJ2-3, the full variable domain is EADIYQTPRYLVIGTGKKITLECSQTMGHDKMYWYQQDPGMELHLIHYSYGVNSTEKGDLSSESTVSRIRTEHFPLTLESARPSHTSQYLCASSELQGGLAQYFGPGTRLTVL.

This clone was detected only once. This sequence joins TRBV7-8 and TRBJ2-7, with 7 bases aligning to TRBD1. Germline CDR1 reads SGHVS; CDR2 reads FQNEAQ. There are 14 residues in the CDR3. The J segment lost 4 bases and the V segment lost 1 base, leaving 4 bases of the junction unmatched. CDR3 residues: CASSLGGQTYEQYF. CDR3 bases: TGTGCCAGCAGCTTAGGGGGACAGACATACGAGCAGTACTTC. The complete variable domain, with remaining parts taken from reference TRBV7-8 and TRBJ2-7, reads GAGVSQSPRYKVAKRGQDVALRCDPISGHVSLFWYQQALGQGPEFLTYFQNEAQLDKSGLPSDRFFAERPEGSVSTLKIQRTQQEDSAVYLCASSLGGQTYEQYFGPGTRLTVT.

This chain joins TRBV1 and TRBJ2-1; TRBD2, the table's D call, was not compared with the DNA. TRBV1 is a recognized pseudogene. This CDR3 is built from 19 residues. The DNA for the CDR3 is TGCACCAGCAGCCAAGACCCTCCTAGCGGGAGTAATCCGTACAATGAGCAGTTCTTC. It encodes CTSSQDPPSGSNPYNEQFF.

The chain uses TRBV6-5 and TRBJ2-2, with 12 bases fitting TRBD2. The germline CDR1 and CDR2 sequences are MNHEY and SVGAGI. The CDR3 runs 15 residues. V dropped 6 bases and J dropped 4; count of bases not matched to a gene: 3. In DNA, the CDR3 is TGTGCCAGCAGAGGACTAGCGGGGTTCACCGGGGAGCTGTTTTTT. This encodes CASRGLAGFTGELFF.

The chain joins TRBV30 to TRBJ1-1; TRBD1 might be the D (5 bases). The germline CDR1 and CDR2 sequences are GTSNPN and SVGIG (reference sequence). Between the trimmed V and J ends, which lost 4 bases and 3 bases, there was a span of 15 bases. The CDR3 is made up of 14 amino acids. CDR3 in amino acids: CAWTGRGLDTEAFF. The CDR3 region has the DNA TGTGCCTGGACAGGGCGAGGGTTGGACACTGAAGCTTTCTTT.

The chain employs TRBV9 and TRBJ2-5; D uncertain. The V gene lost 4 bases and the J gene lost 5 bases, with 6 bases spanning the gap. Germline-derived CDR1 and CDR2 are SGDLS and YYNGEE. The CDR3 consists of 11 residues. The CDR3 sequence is CASSITETQYF. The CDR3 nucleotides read TGTGCCAGCAGCATCACGGAGACCCAGTACTTC.

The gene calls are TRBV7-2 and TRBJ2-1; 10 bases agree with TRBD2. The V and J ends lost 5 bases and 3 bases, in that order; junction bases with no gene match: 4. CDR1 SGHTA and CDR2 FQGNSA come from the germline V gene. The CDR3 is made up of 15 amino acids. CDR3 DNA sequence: TGTGCCAGCAGCCCCACTAGCGGGGACTACAATGAGCAGTTCTTC. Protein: CASSPTSGDYNEQFF. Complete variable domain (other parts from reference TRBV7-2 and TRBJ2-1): GAGVSQSPSNKVTEKGKDVELRCDPISGHTALYWYRQSLGQGLEFLIYFQGNSAPDKSGLPSDRFSAERTGGSVSTLTIQRTQQEDSAVYLCASSPTSGDYNEQFFGPGTRLTVL.

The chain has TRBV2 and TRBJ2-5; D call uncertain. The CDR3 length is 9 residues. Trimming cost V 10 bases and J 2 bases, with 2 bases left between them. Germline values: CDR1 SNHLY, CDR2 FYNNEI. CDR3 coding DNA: TGTGCCATACAAGAGACCCAGTACTTC. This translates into CAIQETQYF.

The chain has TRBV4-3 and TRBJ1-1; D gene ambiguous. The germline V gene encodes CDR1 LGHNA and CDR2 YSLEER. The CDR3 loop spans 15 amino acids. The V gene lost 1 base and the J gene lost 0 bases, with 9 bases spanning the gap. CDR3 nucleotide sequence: TGCGCCAGCAGCCAAGGGAAAGGATTGAACACTGAAGCTTTCTTT. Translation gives CASSQGKGLNTEAFF.

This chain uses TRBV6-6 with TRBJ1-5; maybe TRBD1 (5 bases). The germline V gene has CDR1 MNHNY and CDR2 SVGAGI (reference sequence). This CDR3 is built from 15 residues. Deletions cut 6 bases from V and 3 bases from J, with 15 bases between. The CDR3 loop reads CASRTAAISNQPQHF. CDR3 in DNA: TGTGCCAGCAGGACAGCCGCCATTTCCAATCAGCCCCAGCATTTT.

DNA of the CDR3: TGCGCCAGCAGCCAAGCTAGCGGGAGCTCCTACAATGAGCAGTTCTTC. This translates into CASSQASGSSYNEQFF. V is TRBV4-1 and J is TRBJ2-1; 10 bases map to TRBD2. The CDR3 is 16 residues long. The V and J ends lost 1 base and 0 bases, in that order; junction bases with no gene match: 0. Germline V lookup: CDR1 MGHRA, CDR2 YSYEKL.

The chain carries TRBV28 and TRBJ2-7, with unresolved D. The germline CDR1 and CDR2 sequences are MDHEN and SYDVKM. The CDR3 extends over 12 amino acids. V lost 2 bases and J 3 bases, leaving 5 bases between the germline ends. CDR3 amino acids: CASSLISYEQYF. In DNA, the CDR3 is TGTGCCAGCAGTTTAATAAGCTACGAGCAGTACTTC.

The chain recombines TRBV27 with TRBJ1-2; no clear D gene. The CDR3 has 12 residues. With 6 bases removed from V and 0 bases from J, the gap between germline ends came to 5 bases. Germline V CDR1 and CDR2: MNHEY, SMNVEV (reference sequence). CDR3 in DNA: TGTGCCAGCAGATCGGCTAACTATGGCTACACCTTC. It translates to CASRSANYGYTF.

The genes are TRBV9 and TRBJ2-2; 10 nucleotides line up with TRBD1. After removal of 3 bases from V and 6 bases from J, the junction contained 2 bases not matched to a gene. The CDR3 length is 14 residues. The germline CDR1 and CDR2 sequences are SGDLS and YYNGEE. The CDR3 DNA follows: TGTGCCAGCAGCGCCGGGACAGGGGCCGGGGAGCTGTTTTTT. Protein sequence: CASSAGTGAGELFF.

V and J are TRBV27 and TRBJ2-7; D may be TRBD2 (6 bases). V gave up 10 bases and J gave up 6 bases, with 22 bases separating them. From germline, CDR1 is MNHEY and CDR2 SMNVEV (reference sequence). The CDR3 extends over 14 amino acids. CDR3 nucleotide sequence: TGTGCCAACGGTGCGGGGCTACCCCCTGTCGAGCAGTACTTC. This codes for CANGAGLPPVEQYF.

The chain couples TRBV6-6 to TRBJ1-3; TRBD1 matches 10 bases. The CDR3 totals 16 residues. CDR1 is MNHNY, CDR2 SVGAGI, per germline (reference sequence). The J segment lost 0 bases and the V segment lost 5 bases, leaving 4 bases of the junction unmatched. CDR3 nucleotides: TGTGCCAGCAGTCTGACAGGGGGCTACTCTGGAAACACCATATATTTT. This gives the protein CASSLTGGYSGNTIYF.

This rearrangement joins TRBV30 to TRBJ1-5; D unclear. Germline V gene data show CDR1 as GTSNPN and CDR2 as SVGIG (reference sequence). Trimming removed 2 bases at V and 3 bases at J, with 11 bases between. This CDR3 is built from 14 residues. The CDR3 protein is CAWSLVESNQPQHF. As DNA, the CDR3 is TGTGCCTGGAGTTTGGTGGAGTCCAATCAGCCCCAGCATTTT.

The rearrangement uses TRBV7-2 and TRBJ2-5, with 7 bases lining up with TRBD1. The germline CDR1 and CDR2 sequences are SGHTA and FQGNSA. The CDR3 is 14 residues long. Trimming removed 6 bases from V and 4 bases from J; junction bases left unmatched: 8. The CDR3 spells CASRNRGGGETQYF. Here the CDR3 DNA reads TGTGCCAGCAGGAACAGGGGTGGGGGAGAGACCCAGTACTTC.